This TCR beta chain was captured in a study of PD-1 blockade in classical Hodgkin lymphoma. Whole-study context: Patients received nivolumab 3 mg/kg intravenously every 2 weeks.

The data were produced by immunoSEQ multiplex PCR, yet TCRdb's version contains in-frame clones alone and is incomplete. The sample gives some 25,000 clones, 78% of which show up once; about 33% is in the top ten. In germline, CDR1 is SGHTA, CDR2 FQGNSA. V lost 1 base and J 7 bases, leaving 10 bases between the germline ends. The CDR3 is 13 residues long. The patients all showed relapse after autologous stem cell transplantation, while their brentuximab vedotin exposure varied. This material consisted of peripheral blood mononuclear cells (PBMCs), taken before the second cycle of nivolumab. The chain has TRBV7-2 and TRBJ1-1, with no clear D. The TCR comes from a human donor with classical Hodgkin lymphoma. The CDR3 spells CASSLGIALEAFF. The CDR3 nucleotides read TGTGCCAGCAGCTTAGGTATAGCACTTGAAGCTTTCTTT. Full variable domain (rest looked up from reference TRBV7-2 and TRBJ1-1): GAGVSQSPSNKVTEKGKDVELRCDPISGHTALYWYRQSLGQGLEFLIYFQGNSAPDKSGLPSDRFSAERTGGSVSTLTIQRTQQEDSAVYLCASSLGIALEAFFGQGTRLTVV.